The 30 T cell receptor beta chains below come from one sample, sequenced in a study of shared clonotypes between healthy human individuals. Using immunoSEQ multiplex PCR, the repertoire was profiled, and TCRdb retains in-frame clones only, with some absent. Counted here are 550,000 to 800,000 clones, around two thirds occurring once; the ten biggest clones make up approximately 1.7%. The sample taken for sequencing was memory CD4+ T cells sorted from blood. This sample's subset: CD45RA-negative fraction. All receptors derive from a woman aged 25 to 39 in good health.

This clone was counted once. V and J are TRBV19 and TRBJ1-2; TRBD1 might be the D (6 bases). The CDR3 has 12 residues. V lost 5 bases and J 8 bases, leaving 12 bases between the germline ends. Germline values: CDR1 LNHDA, CDR2 SQIVND (reference sequence). The CDR3 DNA is TGTGCCAGTAGTGTACAGGGAAGAGGCTACACCTTC. Protein product: CASSVQGRGYTF.

This clone showed up just a few times. The rearrangement joins TRBV27 to TRBJ1-2; D remains unclear. This CDR3 comprises 14 residues. The V and J ends lost 6 bases and 8 bases respectively, with 19 bases between them. Germline V lookup: CDR1 MNHEY, CDR2 SMNVEV (reference sequence). DNA for the CDR3: TGTGCCAGCAGCCCCAAGAGACCGGTGCGGGGCTACACCTTC. Its translation: CASSPKRPVRGYTF.

The chain couples TRBV5-1 to TRBJ2-3; the match to TRBD2 covers 10 bases. V lost 4 bases, J lost 6 bases, and 23 bases stayed unmatched. This CDR3 is built from 20 residues. The germline V gene encodes CDR1 SGHRS and CDR2 YFSETQ. The chain's CDR3 is CASSPSGTSGIESPPDTQYF. CDR3 nucleotides: TGCGCCAGCAGCCCCTCGGGAACTAGCGGGATAGAGTCTCCCCCCGATACGCAGTATTTT. The whole variable domain, filled in from reference TRBV5-1 and TRBJ2-3, reads KAGVTQTPRYLIKTRGQQVTLSCSPISGHRSVSWYQQTPGQGLQFLFEYFSETQRNKGNFPGRFSGRQFSNSRSEMNVSTLELGDSALYLCASSPSGTSGIESPPDTQYFGPGTRLTVL.

V is TRBV28 and J is TRBJ2-1; 7 bases line up with TRBD1. V shed 7 bases and J 7 bases; nucleotides not matched to a gene: 13. In germline, CDR1 is MDHEN, CDR2 SYDVKM. The CDR3 extends over 15 amino acids. CDR3: CASTGQVTRRNEQFF. In DNA, the CDR3 is TGTGCCAGCACTGGACAGGTGACCCGGCGTAATGAGCAGTTCTTC.

This rearrangement joins TRBV7-9 to TRBJ2-7, with 8 bases identical to TRBD2. Germline V CDR1 and CDR2: SEHNR, FQNEAQ (reference sequence). The CDR3 extends over 15 amino acids. The J segment lost 2 bases and the V segment lost 5 bases, leaving 8 bases of the junction unmatched. The CDR3 region has the DNA TGTGCCAGCAGCCAAGGGACTAGTAAAGCCTACGAGCAGTACTTC. Amino acid sequence: CASSQGTSKAYEQYF.

The chain links TRBV28 to TRBJ2-1; D call uncertain. Looked up from germline, CDR1 is MDHEN and CDR2 is SYDVKM. This CDR3 has 13 residues. V was trimmed by 2 bases and J by 6 bases, leaving 8 bases between them. CDR3: CASSLPHRNEQFF. The CDR3 DNA reads as TGTGCCAGCAGTTTACCCCATCGCAATGAGCAGTTCTTC.

The J gene is TRBJ1-2, the V gene TRBV5-1, with D tentatively TRBD1 (5 bases). CDR3 length: 13 residues. The germline V and J ends were trimmed by 3 bases and 6 bases, with 12 bases remaining between them. Per the germline V gene, CDR1 is SGHRS and CDR2 is YFSETQ. The CDR3 DNA follows: TGCGCCAGCAGCTCCGGGGGGAAAGATGGCTACACCTTC. This encodes CASSSGGKDGYTF.

This clone was counted between two and nine times. This chain joins TRBV4-2 and TRBJ2-6; weak D call: TRBD2 (5 bases). Germline loops: CDR1 LGHNA, CDR2 YNFKEQ. CDR3 size: 16 residues. Trimming pared 3 bases from V and 0 bases from J, leaving 9 bases between. The CDR3 region has the DNA TGTGCCAGCAGCCAGCAAAGCGGCTCTGGGGCCAACGTCCTGACTTTC. Its translation is CASSQQSGSGANVLTF.

As regards this clone: This likely reflects a read error, since a far larger clone is one base away. CDR3 in DNA: TGTGCCAGCAGCCCCAACACAGATACGCAGTATTTT. Its protein product is CASSPNTDTQYF. V and J are TRBV9 and TRBJ2-3, with D uncertain. The CDR3 is 12 amino acids. Trimming cost V 4 bases and J 2 bases, with 5 bases left between them. CDR1 and CDR2 from the germline V gene are SGDLS and YYNGEE.

The V and J genes are TRBV2 and TRBJ1-4; D might be TRBD1 (5 bases). CDR1 SNHLY and CDR2 FYNNEI come from the germline V gene. CDR3 size: 16 residues. The germline V and J ends were trimmed by 10 bases and 3 bases, with 21 bases remaining between them. The CDR3 DNA sequence: TGTGCCATCCAAGACAGCATGCGCCGGGCTAATGAAAAACTGTTTTTT. The encoded protein is CAIQDSMRRANEKLFF.

The CDR3 nucleotides read TGCGCCAGCAGCCAACCGTCCGCGGGGCGAGGCAACATTCAGTACTTC. This codes for CASSQPSAGRGNIQYF. V and J are TRBV4-1 and TRBJ2-4, with a tentative D call TRBD2 (6 bases). The CDR3 length is 16 residues. Germline CDR1 reads MGHRA; CDR2 reads YSYEKL. The V end was cut by 2 bases, the J end by 7 bases, with 18 bases between.

The rearrangement joins TRBV27 to TRBJ1-1, with a tentative D call TRBD1 (5 bases). V lost 3 bases to trimming and J lost 11 bases, with 13 bases between them. The germline gives CDR1 MNHEY, CDR2 SMNVEV (reference sequence). This CDR3 comprises 12 residues. The CDR3 is CASSFRGRSAFF. DNA for the CDR3: TGTGCCAGCAGTTTCCGGGGGAGGAGTGCTTTCTTT.

This chain connects TRBV5-1 to TRBJ1-4, with TRBD1 matching over 8 bases. With V trimmed by 4 bases and J by 5 bases, 10 bases remained unmatched. CDR1 and CDR2 (germline): SGHRS, YFSETQ. This CDR3 comprises 16 residues. The CDR3 protein is CASSLTGDHSNEKLFF. In nucleotides, the CDR3 is TGCGCCAGCAGCCTGACAGGGGACCATTCCAATGAAAAACTGTTTTTT.

The rearrangement joins TRBV5-1 to TRBJ1-2, with TRBD1 identical over 8 bases. Per the germline V gene, CDR1 is SGHRS and CDR2 is YFSETQ. The V gene end was trimmed by 6 bases and the J gene end by 1 base; junction bases not matched to a gene: 5. CDR3 length equals 14 residues. The CDR3 here is CASKDTGGNYGYTF. The CDR3 DNA is TGCGCCAGCAAGGACACAGGGGGTAACTATGGCTACACCTTC.

This clone has more than one count but fewer than ten. The chain recombines TRBV5-4 with TRBJ1-1, with 11 bases matching TRBD1. Trimming took 4 bases from V and 4 from J; bases not matched to a gene: 9. Germline V gene lookup returns CDR1 SGHNT and CDR2 YYREEE (reference sequence). The CDR3 runs to 16 residues. DNA for the CDR3: TGTGCCAGCAGCGCCCCGGGACAGGGGGGGGGCACTGAAGCTTTCTTT. Its protein product is CASSAPGQGGGTEAFF.

Comment on this clone: Just one base apart from a much larger clone, this may be a read error. The V call is TRBV11-3, the J call TRBJ1-4; D unresolved. Germline CDR1 SGHNT, CDR2 YENEEA. V gave up 5 bases and J gave up 8 bases, with 9 bases separating them. CDR3 size: 12 residues. The CDR3 loop is CASSRLREKLFF. CDR3 coding DNA: TGTGCCAGCAGCCGCCTGAGAGAAAAACTGTTTTTT.

A few counts support this clone. J is TRBJ2-7 and V is TRBV27; TRBD2 aligns across 7 bases. This CDR3 comprises 15 residues. The germline V gene has CDR1 MNHEY and CDR2 SMNVEV (reference sequence). V lost 5 bases, J lost 6 bases, and 13 bases stayed unmatched. The CDR3 region has the DNA TGTGCCAGCAGTCTCAACGCGGGAGCCCGGGGCGAGCAGTACTTC. Amino acid sequence: CASSLNAGARGEQYF.

With regard to this clone: Other DNA sequences of this sample code for an identical CDR3. J is TRBJ2-3 and V is TRBV7-3, with 7 bases matching TRBD1. The V segment lost 2 bases and the J segment 4 bases; nucleotides outside the gene matches: 3. The length of the CDR3 is 14 residues. Germline assignment: CDR1 SGHTA and CDR2 FQGTGA. Written as DNA, the CDR3 is TGTGCCAGCAGCTTAGGGCAGGGGGCAGATACGCAGTATTTT. Translation gives CASSLGQGADTQYF.

The gene calls are TRBV6-5 and TRBJ2-7; 12 bases fit TRBD2. Germline CDR1 reads MNHEY; CDR2 reads SVGAGI. This CDR3 contains 15 residues. V lost 6 bases to trimming and J lost 1 base; unmatched junction nucleotides: 4. The CDR3 sequence is CASRRGLAGSYEQYF. The CDR3 DNA follows: TGTGCCAGCAGGAGGGGACTAGCGGGTTCCTACGAGCAGTACTTC.

On this clone itself: Other DNA variants within this sample encode the same CDR3. The chain couples TRBV5-1 to TRBJ2-7; 7 nucleotides align to TRBD2. CDR3 length equals 14 residues. Trimming took 2 bases from V and 1 from J; bases not matched to a gene: 3. CDR1 and CDR2 from the germline V gene are SGHRS and YFSETQ. The CDR3 here is CASSLSGTSYEQYF. The CDR3 DNA sequence: TGCGCCAGCAGCTTAAGCGGGACTTCCTACGAGCAGTACTTC. Filled out from reference TRBV5-1 and TRBJ2-7, the complete variable domain reads KAGVTQTPRYLIKTRGQQVTLSCSPISGHRSVSWYQQTPGQGLQFLFEYFSETQRNKGNFPGRFSGRQFSNSRSEMNVSTLELGDSALYLCASSLSGTSYEQYFGPGTRLTVT.

J is TRBJ1-4 and V is TRBV25-1, with unresolved D. The CDR3 contains 17 residues. V dropped 0 bases and J dropped 0 bases, with 11 bases sitting between them. From germline, CDR1 is MGHDK and CDR2 SYGVNS. The CDR3 nucleotides read TGTGCCAGCAGTGAATACGAGGGAGAGGCAACTAATGAAAAACTGTTTTTT. Translation gives CASSEYEGEATNEKLFF.

Notes on this clone: This CDR3 is also generated by other DNA sequences in the sample. V and J are TRBV5-1 and TRBJ2-5, with 14 bases fitting TRBD2. The CDR3 spans 15 residues. J gave up 5 bases and V 4 bases, and 4 bases lay outside the gene matches. The germline gives CDR1 SGHRS, CDR2 YFSETQ. CDR3 DNA: TGCGCCAGCAGCCCGGGACTAGCGGGAGTTGAGACCCAGTACTTC. This sequence encodes CASSPGLAGVETQYF.

Worth noting for this clone: Other DNA sequences in this specimen translate into the identical CDR3. This chain links TRBV5-1 with TRBJ2-1, with 7 positions matching TRBD2. The CDR3 runs 15 residues. The germline gives CDR1 SGHRS, CDR2 YFSETQ. Losses at the gene ends were 4 bases for V and 2 bases for J; bases not matched to a gene: 6. CDR3 region: CASSAASGAYNEQFF. The DNA for the CDR3 is TGCGCCAGCAGCGCGGCTAGCGGAGCCTACAATGAGCAGTTCTTC.

The chain is built from TRBV28 and TRBJ1-2; maybe TRBD1 (5 bases). The V and J ends lost 5 bases and 8 bases respectively, with 21 bases between them. This CDR3 spans 15 amino acids. Germline-derived CDR1 and CDR2 are MDHEN and SYDVKM. CDR3 in DNA: TGTGCCAGCAGTCCCAGGGACGGAATTCCCAAGGGCTACACCTTC. This sequence encodes CASSPRDGIPKGYTF.

The chain combines TRBV5-4 with TRBJ1-5; D not certain. Looked up from germline, CDR1 is SGHNT and CDR2 is YYREEE (reference sequence). V was trimmed by 1 base and J by 7 bases, leaving 9 bases between them. This CDR3 spans 13 amino acids. This CDR3 reads CASSLNSVQPQHF. The DNA of the CDR3 is TGTGCCAGCAGCTTGAATTCGGTCCAGCCCCAGCATTTT.

The genes are TRBV19 and TRBJ2-2, with TRBD1 identical over 9 bases. The V gene's germline CDR1 is LNHDA and CDR2 SQIVND (reference sequence). After removal of 6 bases from V and 0 bases from J, the junction contained 5 bases not matched to a gene. The CDR3 spans 16 residues. The CDR3 loop reads CASRRTGATNTGELFF. The CDR3 DNA is TGTGCCAGTAGACGGACAGGGGCTACGAACACCGGGGAGCTGTTTTTT. Filled out from reference TRBV19 and TRBJ2-2, the complete variable domain reads DGGITQSPKYLFRKEGQNVTLSCEQNLNHDAMYWYRQDPGQGLRLIYYSQIVNDFQKGDIAEGYSVSREKKESFPLTVTSAQKNPTAFYLCASRRTGATNTGELFFGEGSRLTVL.

This chain connects TRBV27 to TRBJ1-6, with 8 bases lining up with TRBD1. The CDR3 loop spans 14 amino acids. Germline CDR1 MNHEY, CDR2 SMNVEV (reference sequence). V lost 5 bases, J lost 9 bases, and 6 bases stayed unmatched. The CDR3 region has the DNA TGTGCCAGCAGTCTCCGGGACAGGATTTCACCCCTCCACTTT. Its protein product is CASSLRDRISPLHF.

The rearrangement links TRBV9 to TRBJ1-4, with unresolved D. CDR1 is SGDLS, CDR2 YYNGEE, per germline. The CDR3 runs to 15 residues. V lost 0 bases, J lost 5 bases, and 11 bases lay in between. The CDR3 is CASSVGHGGNEKLFF. In DNA, the CDR3 is TGTGCCAGCAGCGTAGGGCACGGAGGAAATGAAAAACTGTTTTTT.

This clone has only a few counts. The V gene is TRBV29-1, the J gene TRBJ1-4; no clear D gene. From germline, CDR1 is SQVTM and CDR2 ANQGSEA. This CDR3 contains 11 residues. The V gene lost 4 bases and the J gene lost 6 bases, with 6 bases spanning the gap. CDR3 DNA: TGCAGCGTTGGCGATTATGAAAAACTGTTTTTT. It codes for CSVGDYEKLFF.

The V and J genes are TRBV10-3 and TRBJ1-5, with 7 bases fitting TRBD1. Germline trimming cut 10 bases from V and 11 bases from J; bases unmatched to any gene: 17. In germline, CDR1 is ENHRY, CDR2 SYGVKD. CDR3 length: 14 residues. CDR3 sequence reads: CATMAGGGVGSQHF. The CDR3, as DNA: TGTGCCACGATGGCGGGAGGGGGCGTGGGGTCCCAGCATTTT.